The T cell receptor (beta chain) under discussion was sequenced for a study of OX40 agonist ivuxolimab in advanced cancers. Study summary: Treatment received earlier with anti-PD-1, anti-PD-L1 or anti-CTLA-4 agents was allowed, and over 35% had some.

Study outcomes and limitations: In the 0.1 to 3.0 mg/kg range, CD4+ and CD8+ blood T cells had expanded clonally by week 6. Expanded clones were, on average, more numerous in CD8+ T cells than in CD4+.

This clone was seen a few times. Its antigen is not identified. The same CDR3 also results from other DNA sequences found in this sample. Data came from immunoSEQ multiplex PCR; TCRdb stores just in-frame clones and leaves some out. The table has tens of thousands of clones, 65% to 85% seen once; the top ten hold 5%. Germline V gives CDR1 SGHRS, CDR2 YFSETQ. V shed 0 bases and J 3 bases; nucleotides not matched to a gene: 4. CDR3 length: 16 amino acids. The sample in question was CD4+ or CD8+ T cells sorted from blood, obtained in a trial of the OX40 agonist ivuxolimab. The sequence was obtained from an adult with an advanced solid tumor such as melanoma, head and neck, liver or kidney cancer. The genes are TRBV5-1 and TRBJ2-3, with 10 bases identical to TRBD2. CDR3: CASSLGASGRTDTQYF. In DNA form, the CDR3 reads TGCGCCAGCAGCTTGGGAGCTAGCGGGAGAACAGATACGCAGTATTTT. The whole variable domain, remainder taken from reference TRBV5-1 and TRBJ2-3, is KAGVTQTPRYLIKTRGQQVTLSCSPISGHRSVSWYQQTPGQGLQFLFEYFSETQRNKGNFPGRFSGRQFSNSRSEMNVSTLELGDSALYLCASSLGASGRTDTQYFGPGTRLTVL.